This entry describes one T cell receptor (beta chain). Its cognate antigen is unknown. Only in-frame clones appear in the TCRdb table, and some are missing; sequencing was by immunoSEQ multiplex PCR. In the table there are roughly 67,000 clones, 75% to 90% of which are singletons. CDR3 length: 16 amino acids. Trimming left V 8 bases short and J 5 bases short, with 22 bases between. Per the germline V gene, CDR1 is MDHEN and CDR2 is SYDVKM. The data originate from a study of OX40 agonist ivuxolimab in advanced cancers. Peripheral blood came from all dose cohorts at three timepoints. Findings and caveats of the study: It was also the case that some nonresponders had low normalized T-cell clonal expansion. Circulating CD4+ and CD8+ T cells showed clonal expansion by week 6 at 0.1 to 3.0 mg/kg. Expanded peripheral T cells had an undetermined antigen specificity.

Specimen: CD4+ or CD8+ T cells sorted from blood, collected in a trial of the OX40 agonist ivuxolimab. This sequence originates from an adult with an advanced solid tumor such as melanoma, head and neck, liver or kidney cancer. The J gene is TRBJ2-1, the V gene TRBV28, with unresolved D. CDR3 in amino acids: CASPPPHSPQNNEQFF. CDR3 nucleotides: TGTGCCAGCCCCCCGCCCCACAGCCCCCAGAACAATGAGCAGTTCTTC.